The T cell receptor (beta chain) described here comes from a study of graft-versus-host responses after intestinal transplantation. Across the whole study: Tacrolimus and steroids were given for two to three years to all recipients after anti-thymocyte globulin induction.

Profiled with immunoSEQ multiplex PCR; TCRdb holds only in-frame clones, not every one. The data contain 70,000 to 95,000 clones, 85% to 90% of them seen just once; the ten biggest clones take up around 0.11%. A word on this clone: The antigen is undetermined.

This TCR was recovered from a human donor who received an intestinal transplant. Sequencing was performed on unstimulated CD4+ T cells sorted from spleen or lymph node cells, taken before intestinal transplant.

The CDR3 sequence: CASSETDSNQPQHF. The CDR3 DNA reads TGTGCCAGCAGTGAAACAGATAGCAATCAGCCCCAGCATTTT. J is TRBJ1-5 and V is TRBV6-1; D gene unclear. The CDR3 runs 14 residues. V lost 2 bases to trimming and J lost 0 bases, with 5 bases between them. CDR1 MNHNS and CDR2 SASEGT come from the germline V gene.